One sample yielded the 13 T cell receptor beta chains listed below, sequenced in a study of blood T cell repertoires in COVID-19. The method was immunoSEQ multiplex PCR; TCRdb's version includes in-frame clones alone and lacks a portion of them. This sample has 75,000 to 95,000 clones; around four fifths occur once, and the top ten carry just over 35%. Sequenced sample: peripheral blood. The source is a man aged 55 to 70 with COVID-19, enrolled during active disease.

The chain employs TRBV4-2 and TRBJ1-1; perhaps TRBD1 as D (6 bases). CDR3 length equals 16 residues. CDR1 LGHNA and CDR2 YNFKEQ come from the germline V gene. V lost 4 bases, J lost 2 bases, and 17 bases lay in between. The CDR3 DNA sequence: TGTGCCAGCAGCCTTGGCTCAGGGGCGGCAAACACTGAAGCTTTCTTT. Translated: CASSLGSGAANTEAFF.

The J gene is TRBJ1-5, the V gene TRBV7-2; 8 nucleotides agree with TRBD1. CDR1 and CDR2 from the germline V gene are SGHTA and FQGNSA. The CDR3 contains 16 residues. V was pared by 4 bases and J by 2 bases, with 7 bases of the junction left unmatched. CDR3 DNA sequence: TGTGCCAGCAGCTCTCGGACAGGGAGGGGCAATCAGCCCCAGCATTTT. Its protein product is CASSSRTGRGNQPQHF.

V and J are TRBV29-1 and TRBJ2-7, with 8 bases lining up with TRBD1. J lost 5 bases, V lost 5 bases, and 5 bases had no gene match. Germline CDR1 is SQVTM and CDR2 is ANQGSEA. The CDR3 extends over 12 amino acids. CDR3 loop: CSVRQGSNEQYF. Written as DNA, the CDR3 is TGCAGCGTTCGACAGGGGAGTAACGAGCAGTACTTC.

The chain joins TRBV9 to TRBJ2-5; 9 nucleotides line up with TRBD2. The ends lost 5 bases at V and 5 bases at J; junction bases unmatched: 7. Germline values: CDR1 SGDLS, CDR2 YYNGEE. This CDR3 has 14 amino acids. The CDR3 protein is CASSRGTSKETQYF. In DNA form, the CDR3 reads TGTGCCAGCAGTCGCGGGACTAGCAAGGAGACCCAGTACTTC.

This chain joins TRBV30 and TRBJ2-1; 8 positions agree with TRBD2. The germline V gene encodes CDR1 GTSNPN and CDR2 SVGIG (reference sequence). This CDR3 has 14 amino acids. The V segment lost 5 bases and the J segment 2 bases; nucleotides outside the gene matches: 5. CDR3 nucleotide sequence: TGTGCCTGGGGGGGTAGCGGGGCCTACAATGAGCAGTTCTTC. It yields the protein CAWGGSGAYNEQFF.

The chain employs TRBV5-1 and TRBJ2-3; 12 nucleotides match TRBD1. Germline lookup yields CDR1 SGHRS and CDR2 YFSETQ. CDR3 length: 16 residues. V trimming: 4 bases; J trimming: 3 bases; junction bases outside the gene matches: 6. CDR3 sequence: CASSGDRGRLTDTQYF. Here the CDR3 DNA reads TGCGCCAGCAGCGGGGACAGGGGGCGCTTAACAGATACGCAGTATTTT.

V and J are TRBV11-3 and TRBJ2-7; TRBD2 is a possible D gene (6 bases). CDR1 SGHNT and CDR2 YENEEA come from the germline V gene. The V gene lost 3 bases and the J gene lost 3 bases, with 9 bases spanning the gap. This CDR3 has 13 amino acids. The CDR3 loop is CASSFPGVYEQYF. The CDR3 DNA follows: TGTGCCAGCAGCTTCCCGGGGGTCTACGAGCAGTACTTC.

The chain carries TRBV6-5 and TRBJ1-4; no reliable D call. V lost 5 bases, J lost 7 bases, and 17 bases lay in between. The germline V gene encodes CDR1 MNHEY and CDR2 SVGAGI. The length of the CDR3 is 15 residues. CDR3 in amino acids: CASSNFGRYLEKLFF. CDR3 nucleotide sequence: TGTGCCAGCAGTAACTTTGGGAGGTACCTTGAAAAACTGTTTTTT.

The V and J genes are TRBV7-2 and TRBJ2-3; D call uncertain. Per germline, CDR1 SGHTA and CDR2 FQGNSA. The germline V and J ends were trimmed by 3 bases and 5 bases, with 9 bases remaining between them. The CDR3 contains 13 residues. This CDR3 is CASSFRLRDTQYF. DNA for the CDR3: TGTGCCAGCAGCTTCCGACTCCGAGATACGCAGTATTTT.

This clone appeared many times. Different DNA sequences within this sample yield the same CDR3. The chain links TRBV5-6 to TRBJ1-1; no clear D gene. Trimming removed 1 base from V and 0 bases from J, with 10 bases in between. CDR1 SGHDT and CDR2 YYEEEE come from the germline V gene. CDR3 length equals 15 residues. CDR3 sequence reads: CASSLSPVLNTEAFF. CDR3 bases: TGTGCCAGCAGCTTGAGCCCCGTATTGAACACTGAAGCTTTCTTT.

Here the CDR3 reads CASSLTTENSPLHF. In DNA form, the CDR3 reads TGTGCCAGCAGCTTAACGACGGAGAATTCACCCCTCCACTTT. This chain connects TRBV7-3 to TRBJ1-6; no definite D call. The ends were cut back, 0 bases at V and 7 bases at J, with 7 bases in the middle. CDR3 length: 14 amino acids. The V gene's germline CDR1 is SGHTA and CDR2 FQGTGA.

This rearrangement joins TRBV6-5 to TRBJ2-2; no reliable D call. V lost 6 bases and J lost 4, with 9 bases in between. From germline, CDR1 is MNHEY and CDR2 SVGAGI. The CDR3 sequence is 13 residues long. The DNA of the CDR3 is TGTGCCAGCAGACTACCGGGCACCGGGGAGCTGTTTTTT. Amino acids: CASRLPGTGELFF.

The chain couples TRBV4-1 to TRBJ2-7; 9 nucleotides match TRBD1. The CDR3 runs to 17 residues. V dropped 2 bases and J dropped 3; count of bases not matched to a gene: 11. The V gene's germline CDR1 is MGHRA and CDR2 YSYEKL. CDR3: CASSQQMPGQGFYEQYF. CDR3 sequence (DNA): TGCGCCAGCAGCCAACAAATGCCGGGACAGGGTTTCTACGAGCAGTACTTC.